This entry lists 9 T cell receptor beta chains sequenced from one sample in a study of control samples from healthy donors and cancer patients. Assay: immunoSEQ multiplex PCR; the TCRdb copy retains only in-frame clones and omits some. The sample has about 160,000 clones, 80% to 95% seen once. The sequencing input was blood. All receptors come from a woman aged 25 to 39 in good health.

This clone was found once. The chain uses TRBV2 and TRBJ2-3, with 9 bases fitting TRBD2. There are 17 residues in the CDR3. The V gene's germline CDR1 is SNHLY and CDR2 FYNNEI. V trimming: 8 bases; J trimming: 3 bases; junction bases outside the gene matches: 15. Written as DNA, the CDR3 is TGTGCCAGCCCGGAGCGGGAGGCACTAAGAGGGACAGATACGCAGTATTTT. It is translated as CASPEREALRGTDTQYF.

Regarding this clone: Different DNA sequences within this sample yield the same CDR3. This chain connects TRBV30 to TRBJ2-2; D is possibly TRBD1 (6 bases). CDR3 length: 14 residues. Trimming shortened V by 1 base and J by 7 bases, and 13 bases separated the two germline ends. Germline V gives CDR1 GTSNPN, CDR2 SVGIG (reference sequence). Here the CDR3 DNA reads TGTGCCTGGAGTGGCTACAGGGCTGACGGGGAGCTGTTTTTT. Protein: CAWSGYRADGELFF.

V usage is TRBV4-1 and J usage is TRBJ1-4; D is perhaps TRBD1 (5 bases). The ends were cut back, 1 base at V and 8 bases at J, with 17 bases in the middle. There are 16 residues in the CDR3. Germline CDR1 reads MGHRA; CDR2 reads YSYEKL. CDR3 loop: CASSQGYVGRGEKLFF. The CDR3 coding sequence is TGCGCCAGCAGCCAAGGTTACGTCGGACGGGGGGAAAAACTGTTTTTT.

The chain combines TRBV28 with TRBJ1-5; D gene uncertain. V gave up 4 bases and J gave up 3 bases, with 7 bases separating them. The germline gives CDR1 MDHEN, CDR2 SYDVKM. This CDR3 has 13 amino acids. The CDR3 sequence: CASSSVVNQPQHF. The CDR3 DNA follows: TGTGCCAGCAGTTCGGTCGTCAATCAGCCCCAGCATTTT.

The J gene is TRBJ1-3, the V gene TRBV14; D not certain. V shed 4 bases and J shed 4 bases, with 14 bases lying between them. The CDR3 is made up of 15 amino acids. Germline V gene lookup returns CDR1 SGHDN and CDR2 FVKESK. CDR3 nucleotides: TGTGCCAGCAGCCCCCCCGGCCGAGGAGGAAACACCATATATTTT. Translated, it gives CASSPPGRGGNTIYF.

The chain combines TRBV15 with TRBJ2-1; 11 bases are a match to TRBD2. CDR3 size: 17 residues. Trimming took 0 bases from V and 9 from J; bases not matched to a gene: 10. Germline CDR1 and CDR2: LNHNV and YYDKDF (reference sequence). CDR3 protein: CATSRDLVVAGGPEQFF. CDR3 bases: TGTGCCACCAGCAGAGATCTTGTGGTAGCGGGAGGGCCTGAGCAGTTCTTC.

This clone was recorded once. V usage is TRBV4-1 and J usage is TRBJ2-2, with TRBD1 matching 10 bases. The CDR3 totals 17 residues. Looked up from germline, CDR1 is MGHRA and CDR2 is YSYEKL. Losses at the gene ends were 3 bases for V and 3 bases for J; bases not matched to a gene: 7. The CDR3 sequence is CASSQGTGASYTGELFF. The CDR3 DNA sequence: TGCGCCAGCAGCCAGGGGACAGGGGCCTCCTACACCGGGGAGCTGTTTTTT.

This chain connects TRBV7-6 to TRBJ1-2, with TRBD1 matching 7 bases. Germline CDR1 reads SGHVS; CDR2 reads FNYEAQ. The J segment lost 4 bases and the V segment lost 4 bases, leaving 3 bases of the junction unmatched. This CDR3 spans 13 amino acids. CDR3 in amino acids: CASSSGQAYGYTF. CDR3 coding DNA: TGTGCCAGCAGCTCTGGACAGGCCTATGGCTACACCTTC.

The J gene is TRBJ2-7, the V gene TRBV5-6; tentatively, D is TRBD1 or TRBD2 (7 bases each). There are 13 residues in the CDR3. Germline V gene lookup returns CDR1 SGHDT and CDR2 YYEEEE. V lost 0 bases and J lost 7, with 11 bases in between. As DNA, the CDR3 is TGTGCCAGCAGCTTGGGCAGGGGGGGAGAGCAGTACTTC. Translation gives CASSLGRGGEQYF.